This section outlines one TCR beta chain sequence together with its context. The sample holds many counts of this clonotype. Its antigen specificity is not known. No quality values exist for individual bases; no much larger clone is one base distant. The data were obtained in a study of molecular identifiers for immune sequencing clone quantification (dated by TCRdb to 2016 to 2019). For context, the study as a whole: In a replicate experiment, RNA from roughly 20,000 or 100,000 naive CD8 T cells was split into five aliquots, four of which were sequenced. This methods study benchmarked molecular-identifier clustering-based TCR repertoire sequencing (MIDCIRS) and TCR RNA copy counting, using CD8 T cells to do so. Findings and caveats that apply to the study as a whole: When barcode sub-clustering was omitted, TCR diversity was inflated by chimeric consensus sequences, with chimeras reaching as high as 47%. Even against a background of roughly 1 million naive CD8 T cells, spiked-in Jurkat TCR RNA amounting to a single cell's worth was reported to be detectable. In CMV-specific effector cells, over 97% of molecules were held by clones above 20 RNA copies, whereas under 1% of molecules were held by such clones in naive cells. The naive libraries included spiked-in Jurkat TCR RNA (10 copies' worth), and this RNA is not part of the donor repertoire. The sizes of highly expanded clones could end up underestimated when identical TCR molecules share a barcode. Approximately 3.3 recovered TCR RNA copies per cell were obtained by modeling, versus approximately 10 by digital PCR, implying a capture efficiency of 25% to 35%.

Receptor amplification or capture employed PCR. Sequencer: NextSeq 500. Bulk TCR libraries were prepared as previously described, using TCR primers listed in Table S5. Total RNA was purified with the Qiagen AllPrep DNA/RNA kit. Before analysis, reads from multiple sequencing runs of one library were combined. In the source study's methods: Reads were retained only if an exact TCR constant sequence was present, and the retained reads were trimmed to 150 nt and grouped according to their 12-nt molecular barcodes. Within each barcode group, reads were sub-clustered at a 15% Levenshtein threshold, and quality-weighted consensus sequences were built per RNA molecule. Non-functional sequences were discarded, and so were lower-count sequences lying one edit away from another sequence. On the basis of fitting two negative binomial distributions, barcode sub-clusters with fewer than 20% of the maximum read count were discarded. Through fastp at Q25 and MiXCR, TCRdb rebuilt clones from the public reads, retaining in-frame beta chains. Every entry covers one CDR3 protein and lists the most common genes and DNA from its rows. These V and J calls originate from TCRdb's pipeline instead of the authors' own analysis. The sample table holds hundreds of thousands of distinct CDR3 sequences, of which about 23% were seen once. The ten largest account for 0.65% to 0.75% of the sample.

Naive CD8 T cell libraries were made from around 18,000 to 910,000 sorted cells using 10%, 30% or 50% of purified RNA. On a BD FACSAria II, naive CD8 T cells were FACS-sorted as CD8+CD4-CCR7+CD45RA+ and collected into RLT Plus buffer. To test detection sensitivity, Jurkat RNA equivalent to under 12 TCR copies was spiked into samples of about 17,000-1,100,000 naive CD8 T cells. Enrichment of CD8 T cells was performed with RosetteSep CD8+ T Cell Enrichment Cocktail and Ficoll-Paque, after which ACK red cell lysis was carried out. V is pared back by 4 bases and J by 5 bases, with 10 bases lying between the germline termini. From its cysteine to its phenylalanine, the CDR3 spans 14 amino acids. Just CDR3 DNA is preserved here, 42 bases in frame from base 1. CDR1 and CDR2, per the germline V gene (reference sequence), are SGHKS and YYEKEE.

Sequences were obtained from naive CD8+ T cells from blood, with Jurkat cell RNA spiked in. According to the study, the label for this sample's cell subset or site signals: FACS-sorted CD8+CD4-CCR7+CD45RA+ naive T cells. The rearranged chain carries TRBV5-5 and TRBJ1-6; the D gene cannot be named for sure. The sequence came from a human donor in good health. Some libraries in this study had Jurkat cell RNA spiked in. The CDR3 reads CASSPDGNNSPLHF. At the DNA level, the sequence is TGTGCCAGCAGCCCGGACGGGAATAATTCACCCCTCCACTTT.